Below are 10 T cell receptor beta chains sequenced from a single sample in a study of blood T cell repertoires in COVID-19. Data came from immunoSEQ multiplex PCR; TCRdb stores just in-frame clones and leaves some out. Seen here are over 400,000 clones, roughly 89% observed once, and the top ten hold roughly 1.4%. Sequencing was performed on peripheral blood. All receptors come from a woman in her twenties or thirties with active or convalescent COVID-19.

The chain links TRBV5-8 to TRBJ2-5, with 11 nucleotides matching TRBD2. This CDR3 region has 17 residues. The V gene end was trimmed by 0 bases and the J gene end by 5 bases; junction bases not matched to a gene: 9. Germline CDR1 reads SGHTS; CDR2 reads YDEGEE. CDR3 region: CASSLGGTSGFGETQYF. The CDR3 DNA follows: TGTGCCAGCAGCTTGGGGGGGACTAGCGGCTTCGGGGAGACCCAGTACTTC.

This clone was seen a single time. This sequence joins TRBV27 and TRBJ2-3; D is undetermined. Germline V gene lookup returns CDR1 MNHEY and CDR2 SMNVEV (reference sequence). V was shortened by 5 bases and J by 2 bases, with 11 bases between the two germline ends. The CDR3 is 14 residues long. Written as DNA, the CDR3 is TGTGCCAGCAGTCTAGTTCCCAACACAGATACGCAGTATTTT. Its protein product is CASSLVPNTDTQYF.

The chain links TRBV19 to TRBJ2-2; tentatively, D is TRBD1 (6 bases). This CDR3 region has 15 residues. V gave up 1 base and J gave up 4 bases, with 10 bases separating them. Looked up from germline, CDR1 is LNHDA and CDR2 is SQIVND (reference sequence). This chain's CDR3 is CASSIAGTTTGELFF. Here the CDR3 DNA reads TGTGCCAGTAGTATAGCCGGGACAACCACCGGGGAGCTGTTTTTT.

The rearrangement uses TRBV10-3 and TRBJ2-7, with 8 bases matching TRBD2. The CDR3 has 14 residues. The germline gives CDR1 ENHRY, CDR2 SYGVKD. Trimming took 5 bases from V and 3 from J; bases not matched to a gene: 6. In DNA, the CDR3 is TGTGCCATCAGTACTAGCGGACTCCTCTACGAGCAGTACTTC. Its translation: CAISTSGLLYEQYF.

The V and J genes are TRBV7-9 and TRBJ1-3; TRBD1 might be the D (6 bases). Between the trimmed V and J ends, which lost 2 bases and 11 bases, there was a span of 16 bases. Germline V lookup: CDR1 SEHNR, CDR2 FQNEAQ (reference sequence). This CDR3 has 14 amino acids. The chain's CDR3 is CASSLIQGMNSIYF. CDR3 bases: TGTGCCAGCAGCTTAATTCAGGGGATGAACTCCATATATTTT.

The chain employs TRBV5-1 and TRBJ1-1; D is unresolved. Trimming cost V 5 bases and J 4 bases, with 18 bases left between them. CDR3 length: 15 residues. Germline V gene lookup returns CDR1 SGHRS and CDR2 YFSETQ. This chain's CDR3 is CASRSGSLRVTEAFF. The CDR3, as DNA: TGCGCCAGCAGGTCTGGCAGCCTGAGGGTCACTGAAGCTTTCTTT.

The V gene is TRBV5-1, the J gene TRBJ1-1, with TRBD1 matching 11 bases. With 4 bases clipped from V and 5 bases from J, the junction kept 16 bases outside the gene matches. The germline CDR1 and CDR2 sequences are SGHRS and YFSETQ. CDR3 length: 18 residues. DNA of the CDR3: TGCGCCAGCAGCCTTCTATTTCTACCGGGACAGGGGGTTACTGAAGCTTTCTTT. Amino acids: CASSLLFLPGQGVTEAFF.

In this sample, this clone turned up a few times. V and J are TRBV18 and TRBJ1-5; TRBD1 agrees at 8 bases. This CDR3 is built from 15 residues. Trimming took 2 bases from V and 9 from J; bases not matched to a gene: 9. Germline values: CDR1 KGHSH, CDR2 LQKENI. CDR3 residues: CASSPGTGTVRPQHF. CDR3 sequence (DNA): TGTGCCAGCTCACCAGGGACAGGCACCGTTCGGCCCCAGCATTTT.

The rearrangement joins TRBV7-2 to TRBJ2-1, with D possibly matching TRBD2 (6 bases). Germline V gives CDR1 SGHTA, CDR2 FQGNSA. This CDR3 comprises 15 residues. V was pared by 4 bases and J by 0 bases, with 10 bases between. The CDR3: CASSSDGSSYNEQFF. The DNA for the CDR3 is TGTGCCAGCAGCTCGGACGGGAGCTCCTACAATGAGCAGTTCTTC.

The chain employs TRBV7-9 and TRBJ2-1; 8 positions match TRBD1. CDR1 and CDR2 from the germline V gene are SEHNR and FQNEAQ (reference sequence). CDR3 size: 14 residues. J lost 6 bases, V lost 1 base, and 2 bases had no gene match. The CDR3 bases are TGTGCCAGCAGCTTAGGGGACAGGATCAATGAGCAGTTCTTC. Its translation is CASSLGDRINEQFF. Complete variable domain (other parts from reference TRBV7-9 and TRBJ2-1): DTGVSQNPRHKITKRGQNVTFRCDPISEHNRLYWYRQTLGQGPEFLTYFQNEAQLEKSRLLSDRFSAERPKGSFSTLEIQRTEQGDSAMYLCASSLGDRINEQFFGPGTRLTVL.